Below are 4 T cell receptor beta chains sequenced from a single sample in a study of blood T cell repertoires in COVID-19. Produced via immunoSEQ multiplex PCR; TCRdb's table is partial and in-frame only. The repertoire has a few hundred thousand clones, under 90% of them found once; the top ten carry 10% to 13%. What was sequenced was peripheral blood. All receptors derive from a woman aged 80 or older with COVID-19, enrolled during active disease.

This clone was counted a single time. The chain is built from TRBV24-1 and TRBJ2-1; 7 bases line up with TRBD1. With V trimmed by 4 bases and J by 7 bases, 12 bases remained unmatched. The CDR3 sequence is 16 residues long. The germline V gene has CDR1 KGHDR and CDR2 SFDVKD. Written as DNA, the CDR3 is TGTGCCACCAGTGAACCGGGACAGTCCTTACGGAATGAGCAGTTCTTC. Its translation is CATSEPGQSLRNEQFF.

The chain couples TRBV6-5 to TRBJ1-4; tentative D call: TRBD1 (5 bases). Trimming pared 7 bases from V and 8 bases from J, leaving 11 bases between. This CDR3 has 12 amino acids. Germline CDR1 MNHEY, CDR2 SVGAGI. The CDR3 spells CASTGREEKLFF. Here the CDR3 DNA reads TGTGCCAGCACAGGGCGAGAGGAAAAACTGTTTTTT.

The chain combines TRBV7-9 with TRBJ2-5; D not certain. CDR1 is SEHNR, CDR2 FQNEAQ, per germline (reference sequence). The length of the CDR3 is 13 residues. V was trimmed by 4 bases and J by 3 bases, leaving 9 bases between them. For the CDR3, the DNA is TGTGCCAGCAGCTCGTTAACTAAAGAGACCCAGTACTTC. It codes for CASSSLTKETQYF.

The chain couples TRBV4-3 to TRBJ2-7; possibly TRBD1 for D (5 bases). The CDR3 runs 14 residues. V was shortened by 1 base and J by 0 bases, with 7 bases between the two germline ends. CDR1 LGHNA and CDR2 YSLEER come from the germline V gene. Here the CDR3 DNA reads TGCGCCAGCAGCCAAGCCAGGGACTCCTACGAGCAGTACTTC. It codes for CASSQARDSYEQYF.